The 12 T cell receptor beta chains given below trace back to one sample, sequenced in a study of blood T cell repertoires in COVID-19. Method: immunoSEQ multiplex PCR; TCRdb's copy keeps in-frame clones and lacks some. Among approximately 72,000 clones listed, less than 90% were seen once. The source material was peripheral blood. The receptors stem from a woman aged 80 or over with acute or convalescent COVID-19.

The chain combines TRBV5-1 with TRBJ1-5; D is uncertain. The germline V gene has CDR1 SGHRS and CDR2 YFSETQ. The CDR3 spans 15 residues. Deletions cut 0 bases from V and 2 bases from J, with 9 bases between. The CDR3 sequence is CASSLDGMGNQPQHF. The CDR3 DNA reads TGCGCCAGCAGCTTGGACGGGATGGGCAATCAGCCCCAGCATTTT.

This chain joins TRBV27 and TRBJ1-1, with TRBD1 as a possible D gene (5 bases). Germline CDR1 MNHEY, CDR2 SMNVEV (reference sequence). V shed 5 bases and J shed 4 bases, with 14 bases lying between them. CDR3 length equals 14 residues. The CDR3 bases are TGTGCCAGCAGTATAACAGGTTTAGGCACTGAAGCTTTCTTT. This gives the protein CASSITGLGTEAFF.

For the CDR3, the DNA is TGTGCCAGCAGCTCTACGCGAGCGGGAGTTGTCTTCAATGAGCAGTTCTTC. Encoded protein: CASSSTRAGVVFNEQFF. V gene TRBV7-8 combines with J gene TRBJ2-1; TRBD2 matches 8 bases. Per the germline V gene, CDR1 is SGHVS and CDR2 is FQNEAQ. The CDR3 is 17 residues long. The ends lost 4 bases at V and 6 bases at J; junction bases unmatched: 14.

V is TRBV2 and J is TRBJ1-1; possible D gene TRBD1, 5 bases. V lost 6 bases and J 1 base, leaving 24 bases between the germline ends. CDR1 is SNHLY and CDR2 is FYNNEI in the germline V gene. The CDR3 contains 18 residues. Written as DNA, the CDR3 is TGTGCCAGCAGCGAGTTTTTTACTGACAGATTCGGGAACACTGAAGCTTTCTTT. Translation: CASSEFFTDRFGNTEAFF.

The chain employs TRBV19 and TRBJ2-7; 7 bases align to TRBD1. The J segment lost 2 bases and the V segment lost 4 bases, leaving 5 bases of the junction unmatched. The CDR3 consists of 14 residues. Germline CDR1 is LNHDA and CDR2 is SQIVND (reference sequence). The CDR3 DNA sequence: TGTGCCAGTAGTAGGACAGGTACTACCTACGAGCAGTACTTC. Protein sequence: CASSRTGTTYEQYF.

This clone turned up a few times. The V gene is TRBV9, the J gene TRBJ1-4, with a weak D call TRBD1 (6 bases). The CDR3 covers 15 residues. Germline CDR1 reads SGDLS; CDR2 reads YYNGEE. Trimming took off 2 bases at V and 1 base at J, with 9 bases between the two ends. The CDR3 loop reads CASSVTGGTNEKLFF. CDR3 nucleotides: TGTGCCAGCAGCGTGACAGGCGGAACTAATGAAAAACTGTTTTTT.

The genes are TRBV5-8 and TRBJ1-5; the D gene is possibly TRBD1 (6 bases). Germline CDR1 is SGHTS and CDR2 is YDEGEE. The CDR3 is 17 amino acids. Deletions cut 4 bases from V and 2 bases from J, with 19 bases between. The CDR3 spells CASSLGTSIIGNQPQHF. In DNA form, the CDR3 reads TGTGCCAGCAGCCTCGGGACAAGCATAATTGGCAATCAGCCCCAGCATTTT.

J is TRBJ2-1 and V is TRBV3-1 (or the pseudogene TRBV3-2), with 9 bases identical to TRBD2. Germline trimming cut 1 base from V and 6 bases from J; bases unmatched to any gene: 10. The germline CDR1 and CDR2 sequences are LGHDT and YNNKEL (reference sequence). The CDR3 is made up of 17 amino acids. Here the CDR3 reads CASSQGHSGSSGNEQFF. The DNA for the CDR3 is TGTGCCAGCAGCCAAGGTCATAGCGGGAGTTCGGGCAATGAGCAGTTCTTC.

The rearrangement links TRBV12-5 to TRBJ1-3, with unresolved D. The germline V and J ends were trimmed by 1 base and 0 bases, with 4 bases remaining between them. This CDR3 comprises 14 residues. Germline assignment: CDR1 LGHNT and CDR2 FRNRAP. The CDR3 loop reads CASGLGSSGNTIYF. For the CDR3, the DNA is TGTGCTAGTGGTTTGGGGAGCTCTGGAAACACCATATATTTT.

V gene TRBV18 combines with J gene TRBJ1-1; D remains ambiguous. Germline CDR1 is KGHSH and CDR2 is LQKENI. This CDR3 has 14 residues. Trimming left V 0 bases short and J 1 base short, with 6 bases between. The CDR3, as DNA: TGTGCCAGCTCACCACCCACAGAGAACACTGAAGCTTTCTTT. Its translation is CASSPPTENTEAFF.

This clone was counted a single time. The chain links TRBV5-4 to TRBJ2-7, with 8 positions matching TRBD1. In germline, CDR1 is SGHNT, CDR2 YYREEE (reference sequence). Trimming took 3 bases from V and 5 from J; bases not matched to a gene: 7. The CDR3 is 14 amino acids. CDR3 protein: CASSWTGKVDEQYF. CDR3 coding DNA: TGTGCCAGCAGCTGGACAGGGAAAGTAGACGAGCAGTACTTC.

This chain connects TRBV29-1 to TRBJ1-2, with TRBD1 identical over 8 bases. The V segment lost 4 bases and the J segment 4 bases; nucleotides outside the gene matches: 5. The CDR3 covers 13 residues. The germline V gene has CDR1 SQVTM and CDR2 ANQGSEA. The CDR3 sequence is CSVGTGRGYGYTF. Here the CDR3 DNA reads TGCAGCGTTGGGACAGGGCGCGGCTATGGCTACACCTTC.